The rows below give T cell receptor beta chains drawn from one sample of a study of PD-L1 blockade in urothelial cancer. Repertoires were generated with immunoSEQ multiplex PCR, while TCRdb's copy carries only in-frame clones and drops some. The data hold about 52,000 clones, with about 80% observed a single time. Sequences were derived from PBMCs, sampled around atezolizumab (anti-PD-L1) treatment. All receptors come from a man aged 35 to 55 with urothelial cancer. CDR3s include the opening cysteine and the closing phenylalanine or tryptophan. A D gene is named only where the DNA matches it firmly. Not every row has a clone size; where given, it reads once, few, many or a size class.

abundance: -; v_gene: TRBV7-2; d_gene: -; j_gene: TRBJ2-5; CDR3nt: TGTGCCAGCAGCTTACAGGGACTCAGAAAAGAGACCCAGTACTTC; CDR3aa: CASSLQGLRKETQYF
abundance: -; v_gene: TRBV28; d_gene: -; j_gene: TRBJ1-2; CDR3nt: TGTGCCAGCACCCAGCGGGGGAGTGATGGCTACACCTTC; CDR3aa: CASTQRGSDGYTF
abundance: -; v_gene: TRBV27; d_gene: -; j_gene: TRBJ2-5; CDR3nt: TGTGCCAGCAGTCCCCTCCGGGACACTAAAGAGACCCAGTACTTC; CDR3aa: CASSPLRDTKETQYF
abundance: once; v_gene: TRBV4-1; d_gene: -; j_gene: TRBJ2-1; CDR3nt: TGCGCCAGCAGCCAAGCCAGGGGTGGTAATGAGCAGTTCTTC; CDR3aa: CASSQARGGNEQFF
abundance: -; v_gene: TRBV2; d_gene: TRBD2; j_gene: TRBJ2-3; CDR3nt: TGTGCCAGCAGTCCGGGACTAGCGGAAAGCACAGATACGCAGTATTTT; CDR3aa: CASSPGLAESTDTQYF
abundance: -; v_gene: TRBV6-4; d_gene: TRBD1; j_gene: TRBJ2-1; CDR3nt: TGTGCCAGCAGTCCCAGGGGGTTGGGTGAGCAGTTCTTC; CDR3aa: CASSPRGLGEQFF
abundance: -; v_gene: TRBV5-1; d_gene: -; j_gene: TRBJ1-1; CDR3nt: TGCGCCAGCAGCTTAAGACAGCAGACTGAAGCTTTCTTT; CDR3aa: CASSLRQQTEAFF
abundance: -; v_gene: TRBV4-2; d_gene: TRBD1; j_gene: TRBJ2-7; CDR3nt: TGTGCCAGCAGCCTCCAGGACAGGGGGTACTACGAGCAGTACTTC; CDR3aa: CASSLQDRGYYEQYF
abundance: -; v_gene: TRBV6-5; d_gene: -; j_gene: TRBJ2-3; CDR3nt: TGTGTCAGCGGCGGGGATTTAGATACGCAGTATTTT; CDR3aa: CVSGGDLDTQYF
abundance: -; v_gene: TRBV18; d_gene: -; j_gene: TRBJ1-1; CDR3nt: TGTGCCACCATCTCACTCGGGTCAATGAACACTGAAGCTTTCTTT; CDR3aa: CATISLGSMNTEAFF
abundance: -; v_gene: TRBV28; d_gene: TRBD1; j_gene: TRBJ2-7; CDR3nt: TGTGCCAGCAGTCCCCGGGACAGGGACTCCTACGAGCAGTACTTC; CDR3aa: CASSPRDRDSYEQYF
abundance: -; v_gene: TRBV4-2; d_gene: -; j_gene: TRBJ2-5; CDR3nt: TGTGCCAGCAGCCAAGAGGCCTTCGGGGAGACCCAGTACTTC; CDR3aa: CASSQEAFGETQYF
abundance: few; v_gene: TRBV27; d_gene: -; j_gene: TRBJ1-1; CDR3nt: TGTGCCAGCAGTCTTTGGGGGGGCACTGAACCTTTCTTT; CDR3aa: CASSLWGGTEPFF
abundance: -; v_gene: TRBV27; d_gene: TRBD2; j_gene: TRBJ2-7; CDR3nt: TGTGCCAGCTCCTCCGTGTTAGCGGGATACTACGAGCAGTACTTC; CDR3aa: CASSSVLAGYYEQYF
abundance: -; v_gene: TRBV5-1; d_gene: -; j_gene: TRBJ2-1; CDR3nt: TGCGCCAGCAGCTTGGCGGGAGAGTACAATGAGCAGTTCTTC; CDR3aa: CASSLAGEYNEQFF
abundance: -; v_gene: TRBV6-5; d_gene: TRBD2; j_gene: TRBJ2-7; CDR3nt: TGTGCCAGCAGTTATTCTCTAGCGGACTCCTACGAGCAGTACTTC; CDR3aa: CASSYSLADSYEQYF
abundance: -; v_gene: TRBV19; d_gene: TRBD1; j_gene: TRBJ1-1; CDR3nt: TGTGCCAGTGGGAACAGGGGAGTGAACACTGAAGCTTTCTTT; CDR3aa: CASGNRGVNTEAFF
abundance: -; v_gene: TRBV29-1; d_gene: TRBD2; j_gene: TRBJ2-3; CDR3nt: TGCAGCGTTGAAGAGGTGGGGATTATCTCGGGACTAGCCGCGACAGATACGCAGTATTTT; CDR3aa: CSVEEVGIISGLAATDTQYF
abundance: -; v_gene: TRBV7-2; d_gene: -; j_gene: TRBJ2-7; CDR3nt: TGTGCCAGCAGCACCATAACAGGGTACGAGCAGTACTTC; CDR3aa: CASSTITGYEQYF
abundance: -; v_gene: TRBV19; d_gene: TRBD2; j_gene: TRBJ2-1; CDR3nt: TGTGCCAGTAAAACTAGCGGGAGGGGCAATGAGCAGTTCTTC; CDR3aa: CASKTSGRGNEQFF
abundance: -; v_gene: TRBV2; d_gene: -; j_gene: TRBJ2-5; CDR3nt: TGTGCCAGCATACGACGCCGGGATAGCGGAGTAGCCCAGTACTTC; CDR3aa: CASIRRRDSGVAQYF
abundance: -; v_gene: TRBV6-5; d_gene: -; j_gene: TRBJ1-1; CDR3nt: TGTGCCAGCAGGCAGCGTTCGGAGAACACTGAAGCTTTCTTT; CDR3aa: CASRQRSENTEAFF
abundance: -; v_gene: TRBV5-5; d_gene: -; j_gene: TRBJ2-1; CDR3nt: TGTGCCAGCAGCCCGGGGACACGAGTCTACAATGAGCAGTTCTTC; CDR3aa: CASSPGTRVYNEQFF
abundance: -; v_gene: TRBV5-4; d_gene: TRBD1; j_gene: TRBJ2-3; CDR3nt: TGTGCCAGCAGCAATTCACAGGGGGCCGAGGATACGCAGTATTTT; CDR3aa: CASSNSQGAEDTQYF
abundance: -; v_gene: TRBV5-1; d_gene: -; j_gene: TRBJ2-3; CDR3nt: TGCGCCAGCAGCTGGCAAACGGATACGCAGTATTTT; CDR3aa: CASSWQTDTQYF
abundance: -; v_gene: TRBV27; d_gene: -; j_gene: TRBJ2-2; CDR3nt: TGTGCCAGCAGCAATTCGCTAGGGGTACTACCTAACACCGGGGAGCTGTTTTTT; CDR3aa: CASSNSLGVLPNTGELFF
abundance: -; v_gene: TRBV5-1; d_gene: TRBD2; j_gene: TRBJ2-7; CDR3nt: TGCGCCAGCAGCTTGGTTGCTAGCGGGACGAGCTCCTACGAGCAGTACTTC; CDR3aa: CASSLVASGTSSYEQYF
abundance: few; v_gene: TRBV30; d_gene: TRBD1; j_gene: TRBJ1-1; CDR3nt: TGTGCCTGGAGTGATGGGACAGGGGGCGAGACTTTCTTT; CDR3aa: CAWSDGTGGETFF
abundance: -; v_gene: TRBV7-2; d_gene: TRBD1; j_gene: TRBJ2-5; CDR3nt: TGTGCCAGCAGCGGACAGGGCGGCGAGACCCAGTACTTC; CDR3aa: CASSGQGGETQYF
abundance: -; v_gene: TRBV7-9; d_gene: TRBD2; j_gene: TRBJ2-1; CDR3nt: TGTGCCAGCAGCTTAGGGACTAGCAATGAGCAGTTCTTC; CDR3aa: CASSLGTSNEQFF
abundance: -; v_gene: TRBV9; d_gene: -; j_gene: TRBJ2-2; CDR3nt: TGTGCCAGCAGCGTAGCTGTGGAGGATGACGGGGAGCTGTTTTTT; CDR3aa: CASSVAVEDDGELFF
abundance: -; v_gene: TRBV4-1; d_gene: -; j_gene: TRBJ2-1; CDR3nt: TGCGCCAGCAGCCAAGATCCTCGGAGTAGCACCAATGAGCAGTTCTTC; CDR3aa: CASSQDPRSSTNEQFF
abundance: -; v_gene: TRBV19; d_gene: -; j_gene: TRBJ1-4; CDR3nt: TGTGCCAGTAGTATCGTTGGACTTGTCGGAAAACTGTTTTTT; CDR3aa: CASSIVGLVGKLFF
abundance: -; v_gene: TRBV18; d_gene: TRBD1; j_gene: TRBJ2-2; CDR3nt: TGTGCCAGCTCACCTCCGGGACAGGGGGGATACACCGGGGAGCTGTTTTTT; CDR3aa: CASSPPGQGGYTGELFF
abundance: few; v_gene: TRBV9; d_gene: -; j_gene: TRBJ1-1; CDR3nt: TGTGCCAGCAGCGTAGGAGTGAGCCCTGAAGCTTTCTTT; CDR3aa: CASSVGVSPEAFF
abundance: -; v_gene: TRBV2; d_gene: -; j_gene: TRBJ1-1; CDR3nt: TGTGCCAGCAGTGATAGCGGGGGGATTGAAGCTTTCTTT; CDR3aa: CASSDSGGIEAFF
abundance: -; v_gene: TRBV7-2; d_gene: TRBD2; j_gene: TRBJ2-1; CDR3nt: TGTGCCAGCAGAGTAGCGGGAGAAGGCGAGCAGTTCTTC; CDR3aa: CASRVAGEGEQFF
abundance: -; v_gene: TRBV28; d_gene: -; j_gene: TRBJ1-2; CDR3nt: TGTGCCAGCAGTTCCCCTTTTAACCTCGGGTCCTATGGCTACACCTTC; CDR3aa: CASSSPFNLGSYGYTF
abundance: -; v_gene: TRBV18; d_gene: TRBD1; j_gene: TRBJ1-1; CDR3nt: TGTGCCAGCTCACAGCGTGGACAGGGAGGATGGGAAACTGAAGCTTTCTTT; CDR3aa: CASSQRGQGGWETEAFF
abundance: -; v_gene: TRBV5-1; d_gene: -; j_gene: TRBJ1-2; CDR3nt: TGCGCCAGCAGCTTGGGACAGTGGGGCTATGGCTACACCTTC; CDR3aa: CASSLGQWGYGYTF
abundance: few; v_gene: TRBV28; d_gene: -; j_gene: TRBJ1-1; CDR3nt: TGTGCCAGCCAAAGGGGGAACACTGAAGCTTTCTTT; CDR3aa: CASQRGNTEAFF
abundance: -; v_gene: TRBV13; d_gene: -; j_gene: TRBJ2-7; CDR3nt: TGTGCCAGCAGCTCACGAGTCAGTCTGGGGCGATCCGAGCAGTACTTC; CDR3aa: CASSSRVSLGRSEQYF
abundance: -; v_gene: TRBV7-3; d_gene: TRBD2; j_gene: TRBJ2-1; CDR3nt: TGTGCCAGCAGCTTATCAGCGGGAGGGCACAATGAGCAGTTCTTC; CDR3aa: CASSLSAGGHNEQFF
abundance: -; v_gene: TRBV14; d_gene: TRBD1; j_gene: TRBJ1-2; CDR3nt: TGTGCCAGCAGCCAAGGACAGGGGGCTTTTGGCTACACCTTC; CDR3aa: CASSQGQGAFGYTF
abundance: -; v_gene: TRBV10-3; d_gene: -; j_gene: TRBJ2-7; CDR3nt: TGTGCCATTGGGGGGGCGGGAGCATACGAGCAGTACTTC; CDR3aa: CAIGGAGAYEQYF
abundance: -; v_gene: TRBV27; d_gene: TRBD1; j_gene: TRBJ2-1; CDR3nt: TGTGCCAGCAGCCCCACCGGGACAGGGCGACTTTCGCAGTTCTTC; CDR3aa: CASSPTGTGRLSQFF
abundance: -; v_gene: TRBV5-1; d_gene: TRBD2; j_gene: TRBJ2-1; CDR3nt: TGCGCCAGCAGCCGGACTAGCGGGAGCAGTGAGCAGTTCTTC; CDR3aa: CASSRTSGSSEQFF
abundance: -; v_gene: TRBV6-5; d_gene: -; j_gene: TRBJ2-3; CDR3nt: TGTGCCGCCTCGCCGGTGGGCTCTAGCACAGATACGCAGTATTTT; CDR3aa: CAASPVGSSTDTQYF
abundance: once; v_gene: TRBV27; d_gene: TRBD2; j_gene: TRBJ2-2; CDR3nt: TGTGCCAGCAGGGGGGCGGGAGGAACCGGGGAGCTGTTTTTT; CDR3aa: CASRGAGGTGELFF
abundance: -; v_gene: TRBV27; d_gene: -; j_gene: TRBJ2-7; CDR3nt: TGTGCCAGCATCAGGGGTCCGGGTCACTACGAGCAGTACTTC; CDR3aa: CASIRGPGHYEQYF
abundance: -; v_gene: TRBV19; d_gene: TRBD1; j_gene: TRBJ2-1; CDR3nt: TGTGCCAGTAGTTCCCGGACGACAGGGCTATACAATGAGCAGTTCTTC; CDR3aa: CASSSRTTGLYNEQFF
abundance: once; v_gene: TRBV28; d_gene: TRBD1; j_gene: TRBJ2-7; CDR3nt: TGTGCCAGCAGTTCACAGGGGGTAACCTACGAGCAGTACTTC; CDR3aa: CASSSQGVTYEQYF
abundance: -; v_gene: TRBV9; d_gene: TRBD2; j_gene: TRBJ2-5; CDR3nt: TGTGCCAGCAGCGCCGGCACGACTAGCGGTAGGGGGGAGACCCAGTACTTC; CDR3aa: CASSAGTTSGRGETQYF
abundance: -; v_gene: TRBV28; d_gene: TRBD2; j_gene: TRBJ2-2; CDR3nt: TGTGCCAGCAGTCCCTGGACTAGCGGGACCGGGGAGCTGTTTTTT; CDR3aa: CASSPWTSGTGELFF